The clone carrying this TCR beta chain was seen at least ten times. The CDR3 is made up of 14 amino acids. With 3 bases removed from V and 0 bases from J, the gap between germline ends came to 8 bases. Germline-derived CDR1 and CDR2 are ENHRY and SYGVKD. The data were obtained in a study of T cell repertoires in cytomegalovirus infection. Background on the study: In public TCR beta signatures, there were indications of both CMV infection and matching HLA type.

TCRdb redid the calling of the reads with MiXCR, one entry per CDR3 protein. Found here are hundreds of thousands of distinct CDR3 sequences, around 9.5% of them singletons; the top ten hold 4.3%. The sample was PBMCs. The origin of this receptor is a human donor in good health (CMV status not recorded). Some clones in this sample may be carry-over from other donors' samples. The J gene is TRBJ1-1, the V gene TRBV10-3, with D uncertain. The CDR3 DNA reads TGTGCCATCAGTGAAGGAGATCTGAACACTGAAGCTTTCTTT. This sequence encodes CAISEGDLNTEAFF.